This entry lists 10 T cell receptor beta chains sequenced from one sample in a study of OX40 agonist ivuxolimab in advanced cancers. Method: immunoSEQ multiplex PCR; TCRdb's copy keeps in-frame clones and lacks some. The profile shows fewer than 100,000 clones, just over 90% of them singletons. The sequencing here drew on CD4+ or CD8+ T cells sorted from blood, taken in a trial of the OX40 agonist ivuxolimab. The receptors originated from an adult with an advanced solid tumor such as melanoma, head and neck, liver or kidney cancer.

The rearrangement uses TRBV5-5 and TRBJ2-7, with D tentatively TRBD1 (5 bases). The germline gives CDR1 SGHKS, CDR2 YYEKEE (reference sequence). The CDR3 length is 15 residues. V dropped 4 bases and J dropped 3 bases, with 17 bases sitting between them. This CDR3 reads CASSPERGGNYEQYF. For the CDR3, the DNA is TGTGCCAGCAGCCCCGAAAGGGGCGGAAACTACGAGCAGTACTTC.

V gene TRBV28 combines with J gene TRBJ2-5; 11 nucleotides agree with TRBD2. V shed 4 bases and J 1 base; nucleotides not matched to a gene: 14. The germline V gene has CDR1 MDHEN and CDR2 SYDVKM. The CDR3 totals 19 residues. CDR3 sequence reads: CASSSAGGSSGRPQETQYF. The CDR3 coding sequence is TGTGCCAGCAGTTCCGCAGGCGGATCTAGCGGGAGGCCCCAAGAGACCCAGTACTTC. Supplemented by reference TRBV28 and TRBJ2-5, the full variable domain reads DVKVTQSSRYLVKRTGEKVFLECVQDMDHENMFWYRQDPGLGLRLIYFSYDVKMKEKGDIPEGYSVSREKKERFSLILESASTNQTSMYLCASSSAGGSSGRPQETQYFGPGTRLLVL.

This rearrangement joins TRBV4-2 to TRBJ2-3; 7 nucleotides agree with TRBD1. V lost 4 bases, J lost 5 bases, and 9 bases stayed unmatched. Per the germline V gene, CDR1 is LGHNA and CDR2 is YNFKEQ. This CDR3 has 15 residues. CDR3 loop: CASSRTGTEGDTQYF. The CDR3 nucleotides read TGTGCCAGCAGCCGAACCGGGACAGAGGGAGATACGCAGTATTTT.

This chain joins TRBV30 and TRBJ2-7; no reliable D call. From germline, CDR1 is GTSNPN and CDR2 SVGIG (reference sequence). V gave up 0 bases and J gave up 1 base, with 7 bases separating them. This CDR3 spans 13 amino acids. The CDR3: CAWSVVRSYEQYF. As DNA, the CDR3 is TGTGCCTGGAGTGTAGTACGGTCCTACGAGCAGTACTTC.

The gene calls are TRBV7-2 and TRBJ2-7; D call uncertain. Germline values: CDR1 SGHTA, CDR2 FQGNSA. V was pared by 3 bases and J by 3 bases, with 9 bases between. CDR3 length: 13 residues. The CDR3 spells CASSFGPRYEQYF. The CDR3 bases are TGTGCCAGCAGCTTCGGACCCCGCTACGAGCAGTACTTC.

The chain joins TRBV29-1 to TRBJ2-3; TRBD2 agrees at 9 bases. J was trimmed by 4 bases and V by 8 bases; bases with no gene match: 10. The germline V gene encodes CDR1 SQVTM and CDR2 ANQGSEA. This CDR3 is built from 14 residues. The CDR3 region has the DNA TGCAGCTCCTCCCCCGGGACTAGCTCAGATACGCAGTATTTT. Amino acids: CSSSPGTSSDTQYF.

In its sample, this clone was seen once. The chain uses TRBV7-2 and TRBJ1-1, with 7 bases that match TRBD1. The germline V gene encodes CDR1 SGHTA and CDR2 FQGNSA. The CDR3 spans 14 residues. Trimming at V came to 3 bases and at J to 0 bases, leaving 1 base not matched to a gene. CDR3: CASSLGQMNTEAFF. CDR3 nucleotides: TGTGCCAGCAGCTTGGGACAGATGAACACTGAAGCTTTCTTT.

This chain joins TRBV23-1 and TRBJ2-1, with D perhaps TRBD2 (5 bases). TRBV23-1 is annotated as an ORF whose role is uncertain. V lost 8 bases and J 2 bases, leaving 16 bases between the germline ends. The CDR3 contains 15 residues. The CDR3 DNA sequence: TGCGCCAGCGAAGGGCCGGGGTCCCCCTACAATGAGCAGTTCTTC. This gives the protein CASEGPGSPYNEQFF.

V is TRBV5-1 and J is TRBJ2-1, with TRBD2 matching over 15 bases. Trimming took 3 bases from V and 7 from J; bases not matched to a gene: 8. CDR1 and CDR2 (germline): SGHRS, YFSETQ. The CDR3 is made up of 17 amino acids. The CDR3 sequence: CASSSLGLAGGSNEQFF. The CDR3 region has the DNA TGCGCCAGCAGCTCACTCGGACTAGCGGGAGGGTCGAATGAGCAGTTCTTC.

Only a few counts were recorded for this clone. V and J are TRBV15 and TRBJ2-5; 7 bases are shared with TRBD2. The CDR3 sequence is 16 residues long. The V gene's germline CDR1 is LNHNV and CDR2 YYDKDF (reference sequence). Germline trimming cut 1 base from V and 1 base from J; bases unmatched to any gene: 6. CDR3 amino acids: CATSRGGGLTQETQYF. The DNA of the CDR3 is TGTGCCACCAGCAGAGGGGGAGGGCTTACCCAAGAGACCCAGTACTTC.